This TCR beta chain was recorded in a study of identifying expanded T cells in peripheral blood. Findings and limits, study-wide: Roughly two-week clone count variance significantly increased as total template count grew. Differentially abundant clones: about 1.1 between replicates, 16.4 at about 13 days, approximately 19 at four.

Healthy donors had no documented immune events, such as infections, while sampled. This CDR3 region has 14 residues. Trimming removed 9 bases from V and 2 bases from J, with 14 bases in between. Germline CDR1 MNHNS, CDR2 SASEGT. This clone was seen only once. Its antigen is undetermined. Here immunoSEQ multiplex PCR was the method, and the copy in TCRdb shows in-frame clones only, minus some. The sample lists more than 75,000 clones, roughly 86% seen once, with about 4.2% in the top ten. The material sequenced was blood. The chain carries TRBV6-1 and TRBJ1-5; D unclear. The source of this sequence is a person aged 18 to 75 in good health. The CDR3 is CASRSLEGNQPQHF. Written as DNA, the CDR3 is TGTGCCAGTAGGTCTTTAGAAGGCAATCAGCCCCAGCATTTT.